This TCR beta chain stems from a study of breast tumors, draining lymph nodes, adjacent tissues. General study results and limits: The data were judged consistent with most tumor T cells coming from lymph node and expanding in tumor.

The lymph nodes were axillary draining lymph nodes from breast cancer patients. This clonotype was observed at least ten times. Its antigen is still unknown. From the multiplex PCR reads, TCRdb called clonotypes with MiXCR, one entry per CDR3 protein. The sample yields around 190,000 distinct CDR3 sequences, 33% seen once. The length of the CDR3 is 13 residues. The V end lost 1 base, the J end lost 5 bases, and 7 bases lay between the germline ends. Germline V gene lookup returns CDR1 SGHVS and CDR2 FNYEAQ. The sequence came from a female donor with breast cancer. Some clones in this sample may be carry-over from other donors' samples. Sequencing input: axillary lymph node tissue. The chain links TRBV7-6 to TRBJ2-3; D uncertain. The CDR3 coding sequence is TGTGCCAGCAGCTTAGACGGTGGAGATACGCAGTATTTT. Protein product: CASSLDGGDTQYF.